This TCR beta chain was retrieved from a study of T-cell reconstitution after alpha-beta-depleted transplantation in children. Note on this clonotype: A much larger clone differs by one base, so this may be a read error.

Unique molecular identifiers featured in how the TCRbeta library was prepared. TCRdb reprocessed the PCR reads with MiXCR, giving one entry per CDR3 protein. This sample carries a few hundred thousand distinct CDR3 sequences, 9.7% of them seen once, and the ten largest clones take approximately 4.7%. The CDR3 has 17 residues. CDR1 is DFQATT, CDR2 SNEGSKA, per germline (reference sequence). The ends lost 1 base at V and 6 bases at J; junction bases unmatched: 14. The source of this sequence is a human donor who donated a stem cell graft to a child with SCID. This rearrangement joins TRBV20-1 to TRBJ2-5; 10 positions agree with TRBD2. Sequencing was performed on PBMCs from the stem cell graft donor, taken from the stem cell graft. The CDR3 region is CSARASVLAGGRQTQYF. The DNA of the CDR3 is TGCAGTGCTAGAGCTTCGGTGTTAGCGGGGGGACGGCAGACCCAGTACTTC.